Listed below are T cell receptor beta chains from one sample, sequenced in a study of T cell responses to AZD1222 COVID-19 vaccine. Data came from immunoSEQ multiplex PCR; TCRdb stores just in-frame clones and leaves some out. The sample holds around 110,000 clones, more than 80% seen once. The sample here was peripheral blood, taken on day 0 of AZD1222 vaccination. The receptor source for this set is an adult in good health. The conserved cysteine and the conserved F or W are not part of the CDR3 here.

CDR3: ASSGIWGSYEQY; V: TRBV7-8
CDR3: ATSRDRGLSYNEQF; V: TRBV15
CDR3: ASSSQGVNEKLF; V: TRBV7-2
CDR3: ASSEPGLGGSTDTQY; V: TRBV3-1/TRBV3-2
CDR3: ASSLQRTSGRETQY; V: TRBV7-2
CDR3: ASSLGGFEYEETQY; V: TRBV28
CDR3: ASSLEGRTYEQY; V: TRBV7-2
CDR3: ASSTGDRTDTQY; V: TRBV5-1
CDR3: ASSPGDSGNQPQH; V: TRBV7-2
CDR3: ASSLKSGRFLTDTQY; V: TRBV28
CDR3: ASRYRGRTGNTIY; V: TRBV19
CDR3: ASSPDRGLYEQY; V: TRBV28
CDR3: ASSHQPGTSGSRYEQY; V: TRBV6-6
CDR3: ASTLQGDRLPYEQY; V: TRBV5-6
CDR3: ASSPLRAAGRTGELF; V: TRBV7-9
CDR3: ASSVRGPEAF; V: TRBV19
CDR3: AWKDRASNEQY; V: TRBV30
CDR3: ASSPGQGRAEAF; V: TRBV11-1
CDR3: ASSRLDASYNEQF; V: TRBV5-4
CDR3: ASSLKGATDTQY; V: TRBV7-8
CDR3: ASSSWAGWPPYRQY; V: TRBV12-1
CDR3: ASSLIGDKGAF; V: TRBV7-2
CDR3: ASSLAGGDQPQH; V: TRBV5-5